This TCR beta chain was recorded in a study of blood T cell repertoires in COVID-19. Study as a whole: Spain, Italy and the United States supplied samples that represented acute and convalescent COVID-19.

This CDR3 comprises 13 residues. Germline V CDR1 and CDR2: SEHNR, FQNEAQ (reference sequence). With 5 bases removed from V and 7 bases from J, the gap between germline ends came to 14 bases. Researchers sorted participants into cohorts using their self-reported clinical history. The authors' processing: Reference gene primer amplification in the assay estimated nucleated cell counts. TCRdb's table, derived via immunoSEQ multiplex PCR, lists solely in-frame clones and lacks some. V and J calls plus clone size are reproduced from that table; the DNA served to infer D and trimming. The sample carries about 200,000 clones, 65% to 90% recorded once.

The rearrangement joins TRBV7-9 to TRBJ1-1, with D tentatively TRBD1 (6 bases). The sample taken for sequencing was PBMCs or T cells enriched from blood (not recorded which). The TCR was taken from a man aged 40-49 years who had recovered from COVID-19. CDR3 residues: CASSPDSLNEAFF. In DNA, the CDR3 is TGTGCCAGCAGCCCGGACAGCCTTAATGAAGCTTTCTTT. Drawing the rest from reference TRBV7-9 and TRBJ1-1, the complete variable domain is DTGVSQNPRHKITKRGQNVTFRCDPISEHNRLYWYRQTLGQGPEFLTYFQNEAQLEKSRLLSDRFSAERPKGSFSTLEIQRTEQGDSAMYLCASSPDSLNEAFFGQGTRLTVV.